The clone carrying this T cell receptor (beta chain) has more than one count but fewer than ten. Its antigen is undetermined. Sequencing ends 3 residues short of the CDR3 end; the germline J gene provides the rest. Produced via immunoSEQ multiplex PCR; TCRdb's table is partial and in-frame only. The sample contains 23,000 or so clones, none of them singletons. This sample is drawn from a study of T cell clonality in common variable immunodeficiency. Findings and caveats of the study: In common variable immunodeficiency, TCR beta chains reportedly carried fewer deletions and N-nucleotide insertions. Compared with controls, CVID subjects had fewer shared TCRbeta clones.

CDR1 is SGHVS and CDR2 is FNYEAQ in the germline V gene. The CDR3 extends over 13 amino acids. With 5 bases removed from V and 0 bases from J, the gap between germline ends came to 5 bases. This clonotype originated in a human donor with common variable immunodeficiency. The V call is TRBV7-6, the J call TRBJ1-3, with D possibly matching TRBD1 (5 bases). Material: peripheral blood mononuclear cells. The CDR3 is CASSQGSGNTIYF. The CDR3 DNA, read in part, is TGTGCCAGCAGCCAGGGCTCTGGAAACACC.